The 13 T cell receptor beta chains in this list originate from one sample, sequenced in a study of T cell changes during pregnancy in multiple sclerosis. The repertoire was sequenced with immunoSEQ multiplex PCR; TCRdb's copy has only in-frame clones and lacks some. The sample records roughly 46,000 clones, roughly 95% being singletons. The sample here was CD8+ T cells from peripheral blood mononuclear cells, taken after pregnancy. These TCRs come from a female donor with multiple sclerosis, enrolled in a pregnancy study.

V and J are TRBV5-4 and TRBJ2-1, with a possible D match to TRBD1 (6 bases). CDR3 length: 12 residues. The germline V gene encodes CDR1 SGHNT and CDR2 YYREEE (reference sequence). Trimming pared 4 bases from V and 12 bases from J, leaving 14 bases between. The CDR3 nucleotides are TGTGCCAGCAGCCACACAGGGCCTGGGCAGTTCTTC. Encoded protein: CASSHTGPGQFF. The complete variable domain, with remaining parts taken from reference TRBV5-4 and TRBJ2-1, reads ETGVTQSPTHLIKTRGQQVTLRCSSQSGHNTVSWYQQALGQGPQFIFQYYREEENGRGNFPPRFSGLQFPNYSSELNVNALELDDSALYLCASSHTGPGQFFGPGTRLTVL.

The count of this clone is one. V usage is TRBV2 and J usage is TRBJ1-1; D is possibly TRBD1 (6 bases). The V gene's germline CDR1 is SNHLY and CDR2 FYNNEI. V was pared by 6 bases and J by 2 bases, with 19 bases between. The CDR3 covers 16 residues. The CDR3 loop is CASSGQRSRLNTEAFF. The CDR3 DNA is TGTGCCAGCAGCGGACAGAGGTCTCGACTTAACACTGAAGCTTTCTTT.

This clone was detected once. This chain uses TRBV28 with TRBJ1-1; weak D call: TRBD1 (5 bases). CDR1 and CDR2 from the germline V gene are MDHEN and SYDVKM. The CDR3 is 14 residues long. Trimming removed 7 bases from V and 2 bases from J, with 14 bases in between. CDR3 region: CASTPWGRNTEAFF. In nucleotides, the CDR3 is TGTGCCAGCACTCCTTGGGGCAGAAACACTGAAGCTTTCTTT.

DNA of the CDR3: TGTGCGGGACAGGGTAATGAAAAACTGTTTTTT. It is translated as CAGQGNEKLFF. The V gene is TRBV6-1, the J gene TRBJ1-4, with 9 bases aligning to TRBD1. Germline loops: CDR1 MNHNS, CDR2 SASEGT. This CDR3 contains 11 residues.

The J gene is TRBJ1-6, the V gene TRBV4-1, with 8 bases fitting TRBD1. The germline V gene encodes CDR1 MGHRA and CDR2 YSYEKL. There are 15 residues in the CDR3. Trimming cost V 0 bases and J 8 bases; bases outside gene matches: 3. The CDR3 is CASSQEGQVYSPLHF. In DNA, the CDR3 is TGCGCCAGCAGCCAAGAGGGACAGGTCTATTCACCCCTCCACTTT.

The chain joins TRBV7-6 to TRBJ1-3; D unclear. Trimming pared 6 bases from V and 0 bases from J, leaving 12 bases between. The CDR3 is 15 residues long. The germline V gene has CDR1 SGHVS and CDR2 FNYEAQ. The CDR3 region has the DNA TGTGCCAGCAGTTTCGACGGGGACTCTGGAAACACCATATATTTT. This encodes CASSFDGDSGNTIYF.

The chain carries TRBV6-5 and TRBJ2-1, with D maybe TRBD1 (6 bases). This CDR3 contains 14 residues. CDR1 MNHEY and CDR2 SVGAGI come from the germline V gene. Trimming shortened V by 6 bases and J by 4 bases, and 13 bases separated the two germline ends. This CDR3 is CASSISDSYNEQFF. The CDR3 region has the DNA TGTGCCAGCAGCATTTCGGACAGTTACAATGAGCAGTTCTTC.

In nucleotides, the CDR3 is TGTGCCAGCAGCTTAACGATAGCGGGGCATGAGCAGTTCTTC. Its protein product is CASSLTIAGHEQFF. The genes are TRBV7-3 and TRBJ2-1; 8 positions match TRBD2. The CDR3 covers 14 residues. Looked up from germline, CDR1 is SGHTA and CDR2 is FQGTGA. V was clipped by 0 bases and J by 8 bases; unmatched bases: 3.

The rearrangement uses TRBV13 and TRBJ1-3, with D possibly matching TRBD1 (6 bases). The CDR3 length is 16 residues. Germline CDR1 PRHDT, CDR2 FYEKMQ (reference sequence). The V end was cut by 6 bases, the J end by 5 bases, with 20 bases between. DNA for the CDR3: TGTGCCAGCAGTTGGTCTCAGGGGAGTCTGCGAAACACCATATATTTT. It is translated as CASSWSQGSLRNTIYF.

This clone was observed once. The chain links TRBV11-2 to TRBJ2-5; 9 nucleotides line up with TRBD2. The CDR3 loop spans 11 amino acids. CDR1 and CDR2 from the germline V gene are SGHAT and FQNNGV. With V trimmed by 10 bases and J by 7 bases, 4 bases remained unmatched. CDR3: CATRGGGTQYF. DNA of the CDR3: TGTGCCACCCGCGGGGGGGGGACCCAGTACTTC.

The J gene is TRBJ1-1, the V gene TRBV7-8; tentative D call: TRBD1 (5 bases). The CDR3 spans 14 residues. Per germline, CDR1 SGHVS and CDR2 FQNEAQ. The V end lost 1 base, the J end lost 1 base, and 7 bases lay between the germline ends. CDR3 residues: CASSLGGGNTEAFF. CDR3 nucleotides: TGTGCCAGCAGCTTAGGGGGGGGGAACACTGAAGCTTTCTTT. The whole variable domain, filled in from reference TRBV7-8 and TRBJ1-1, reads GAGVSQSPRYKVAKRGQDVALRCDPISGHVSLFWYQQALGQGPEFLTYFQNEAQLDKSGLPSDRFFAERPEGSVSTLKIQRTQQEDSAVYLCASSLGGGNTEAFFGQGTRLTVV.

The chain is built from TRBV4-1 and TRBJ2-7; 7 bases fit TRBD1. The V gene end was trimmed by 3 bases and the J gene end by 3 bases; junction bases not matched to a gene: 14. Germline V lookup: CDR1 MGHRA, CDR2 YSYEKL. This CDR3 has 17 amino acids. The CDR3 DNA reads as TGCGCCAGCAGCCAGTCTTCGGTGGTTACAGGGGACTACGAGCAGTACTTC. Translation: CASSQSSVVTGDYEQYF.

This chain joins TRBV6-1 and TRBJ2-1; 7 bases are a match to TRBD1. The CDR3 runs 13 residues. Germline CDR1 reads MNHNS; CDR2 reads SASEGT. V was clipped by 11 bases and J by 4 bases; unmatched bases: 8. The CDR3 DNA follows: TGTGCCGGATGGACAGGAGGTTACAATGAGCAGTTCTTC. Its translation is CAGWTGGYNEQFF.